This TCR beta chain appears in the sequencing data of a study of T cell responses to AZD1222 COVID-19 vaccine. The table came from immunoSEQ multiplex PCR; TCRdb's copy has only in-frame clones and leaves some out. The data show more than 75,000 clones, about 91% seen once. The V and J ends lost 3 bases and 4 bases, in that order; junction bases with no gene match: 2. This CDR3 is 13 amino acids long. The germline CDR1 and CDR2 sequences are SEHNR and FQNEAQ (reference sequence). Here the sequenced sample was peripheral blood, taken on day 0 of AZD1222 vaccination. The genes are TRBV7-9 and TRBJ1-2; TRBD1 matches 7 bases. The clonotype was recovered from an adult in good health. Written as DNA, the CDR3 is TGTGCCAGCAGCTTCAGGGGGACCTATGGCTACACCTTC. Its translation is CASSFRGTYGYTF.